These 19 T cell receptor beta chains came from one sample sequenced in a study of shared clonotypes between healthy human individuals. Clones were read by immunoSEQ multiplex PCR, and TCRdb kept only the in-frame ones, dropping some. The repertoire holds under 2,000,000 clones, with less than 95% as singletons. CD8 cells classed as naive were CD45RO-negative and positively selected for CCR7, excluding terminally differentiated effector memory CD45RA+ cells. Sequencing was performed on naive CD8+ T cells sorted from blood. The source of these receptors is a man between 18 and 35 years old in good health.

The rearrangement uses TRBV6-6 and TRBJ2-7; 7 bases fit TRBD1. The V gene end was trimmed by 2 bases and the J gene end by 3 bases; junction bases not matched to a gene: 10. This CDR3 is built from 16 residues. Germline lookup yields CDR1 MNHNY and CDR2 SVGAGI (reference sequence). The CDR3 here is CASSYAAVTGNYEQYF. The CDR3 DNA is TGTGCCAGCAGTTACGCGGCAGTGACAGGGAACTACGAGCAGTACTTC.

The genes are TRBV6-1 and TRBJ2-7; 8 nucleotides line up with TRBD1. Trimming at V came to 1 base and at J to 6 bases, leaving 11 bases not matched to a gene. Germline V gives CDR1 MNHNS, CDR2 SASEGT. This CDR3 has 16 residues. The CDR3 is CASSEGVGRGRIEQYF. For the CDR3, the DNA is TGTGCCAGCAGTGAAGGGGTTGGCAGGGGGCGGATCGAGCAGTACTTC.

The chain has TRBV5-4 and TRBJ2-7; tentatively, D is TRBD2 (5 bases). V was clipped by 4 bases and J by 4 bases, with 9 bases between them. The V gene's germline CDR1 is SGHNT and CDR2 YYREEE (reference sequence). The CDR3 is 12 residues long. The CDR3 bases are TGTGCCAGCAGCACCGAGCGGTACGAGCAGTACTTC. This translates into CASSTERYEQYF.

With respect to this clone: The sample holds other DNA sequences that translate to the same CDR3. The V gene is TRBV5-1, the J gene TRBJ1-1, with D uncertain. Trimming pared 0 bases from V and 5 bases from J, leaving 8 bases between. CDR1 and CDR2 (germline): SGHRS, YFSETQ. The length of the CDR3 is 13 residues. Here the CDR3 reads CASSLGRGTEAFF. The CDR3 DNA is TGCGCCAGCAGCTTGGGTCGGGGAACTGAAGCTTTCTTT.

V gene TRBV6-4 combines with J gene TRBJ2-3; D perhaps matches TRBD2 (5 bases). The CDR3 sequence is 14 residues long. The V and J ends lost 3 bases and 4 bases respectively, with 11 bases between them. Germline CDR1 is MRHNA and CDR2 is SNTAGT. CDR3 protein: CASSEELRADTQYF. As DNA, the CDR3 is TGTGCCAGCAGTGAAGAGTTGAGGGCAGATACGCAGTATTTT.

On this clone itself: The junction shows a germline mismatch at one end, possibly a read error. This chain uses TRBV7-7 with TRBJ2-1; 12 bases match TRBD1. CDR1 and CDR2 (germline): SSHAT, FNYEAQ (reference sequence). The CDR3 runs 17 residues. CDR3 bases: TGTGCTAGCAGCTTAGCGGGACAGGGGGCAAATTACAATGAGCAGTTCTTC. Translation: CASSLAGQGANYNEQFF.

The chain carries TRBV13 and TRBJ2-5; no clear D gene. Trimming pared 0 bases from V and 3 bases from J, leaving 5 bases between. CDR1 and CDR2 from the germline V gene are PRHDT and FYEKMQ (reference sequence). The CDR3 sequence is 13 residues long. The CDR3 sequence is CASSLGEEETQYF. The CDR3 nucleotides are TGTGCCAGCAGCTTAGGCGAGGAAGAGACCCAGTACTTC.

The chain carries TRBV18 and TRBJ2-7, with D perhaps assigned TRBD1 or TRBD2 (5 bases each). Trimming shortened V by 0 bases and J by 3 bases, and 15 bases separated the two germline ends. This CDR3 has 16 amino acids. Per the germline V gene, CDR1 is KGHSH and CDR2 is LQKENI. The CDR3 loop is CASSPPTGAQSYEQYF. The CDR3 nucleotides are TGTGCCAGCTCACCACCGACCGGGGCGCAGAGCTACGAGCAGTACTTC.

The J gene is TRBJ2-7, the V gene TRBV4-1, with 13 bases that match TRBD2. J lost 7 bases, V lost 3 bases, and 9 bases had no gene match. Germline CDR1 and CDR2: MGHRA and YSYEKL. This CDR3 is built from 16 residues. CDR3 nucleotide sequence: TGCGCCAGCAGCCAGGGGGGAGGACTAGCGGGAGAAGAGCAGTACTTC. Its protein is CASSQGGGLAGEEQYF.

The genes are TRBV28 and TRBJ2-3, with a tentative D call TRBD1 (6 bases). This CDR3 contains 18 residues. Trimming removed 2 bases at V and 0 bases at J, with 18 bases between. Germline values: CDR1 MDHEN, CDR2 SYDVKM. The CDR3 protein is CASSLEGVGTKSTDTQYF. CDR3 nucleotides: TGTGCCAGCAGTTTAGAGGGCGTCGGGACAAAGAGCACAGATACGCAGTATTTT.

Comments on this clone: The same CDR3 can be traced to other DNA sequences in this sample. The J gene is TRBJ1-1, the V gene TRBV27; the D gene is possibly TRBD1 (5 bases). This CDR3 contains 13 residues. V was pared by 3 bases and J by 4 bases, with 9 bases between. CDR1 and CDR2 from the germline V gene are MNHEY and SMNVEV (reference sequence). CDR3 in amino acids: CASSFSGGTEAFF. In DNA form, the CDR3 reads TGTGCCAGCAGTTTCTCTGGGGGCACTGAAGCTTTCTTT.

The chain combines TRBV5-1 with TRBJ1-4; TRBD1 matches 8 bases. Germline-derived CDR1 and CDR2 are SGHRS and YFSETQ. V lost 7 bases, J lost 0 bases, and 17 bases stayed unmatched. The CDR3 has 19 residues. The CDR3 coding sequence is TGCGCCAGCGGCCAGGGGGCCAGTCCCACCCTTGCAACTAATGAAAAACTGTTTTTT. Translating gives CASGQGASPTLATNEKLFF. The variable domain in full, with the rest retrieved from reference TRBV5-1 and TRBJ1-4, is KAGVTQTPRYLIKTRGQQVTLSCSPISGHRSVSWYQQTPGQGLQFLFEYFSETQRNKGNFPGRFSGRQFSNSRSEMNVSTLELGDSALYLCASGQGASPTLATNEKLFFGSGTQLSVL.

The V and J genes are TRBV4-1 and TRBJ1-1, with D perhaps matching TRBD1 (5 bases). CDR3 length equals 16 residues. The ends were cut back, 4 bases at V and 3 bases at J, with 18 bases in the middle. From germline, CDR1 is MGHRA and CDR2 YSYEKL. CDR3 sequence reads: CASSRPRVVGDTEAFF. The CDR3 coding sequence is TGCGCCAGCAGCCGGCCACGGGTCGTGGGGGACACTGAAGCTTTCTTT.

In this sample, this clone turned up once. This chain joins TRBV27 and TRBJ1-4; D is possibly TRBD1 (5 bases). The germline V gene encodes CDR1 MNHEY and CDR2 SMNVEV (reference sequence). The CDR3 totals 19 residues. V was clipped by 5 bases and J by 0 bases, with 22 bases between them. CDR3 region: CASSPGTGLEPATNEKLFF. The CDR3 DNA reads TGTGCCAGCAGTCCCGGGACCGGATTGGAGCCCGCAACTAATGAAAAACTGTTTTTT.

The chain uses TRBV7-8 and TRBJ2-1; possibly TRBD2 for D (6 bases). The CDR3 is 15 amino acids. Between the trimmed V and J ends, which lost 1 base and 7 bases, there was a span of 14 bases. Looked up from germline, CDR1 is SGHVS and CDR2 is FQNEAQ. The CDR3 loop reads CASSLVGLLGNEQFF. The CDR3 DNA sequence: TGTGCCAGCAGCTTAGTGGGACTCCTCGGGAATGAGCAGTTCTTC.

V gene TRBV4-3 combines with J gene TRBJ2-3; 10 positions agree with TRBD2. The CDR3 extends over 18 amino acids. V was pared by 4 bases and J by 5 bases, with 15 bases of the junction left unmatched. CDR1 is LGHNA, CDR2 YSLEER, per germline. CDR3 bases: TGCGCCAGCAGCCCGACGATTCTAGCGGGAGCTTTGGGAGATACGCAGTATTTT. It is translated as CASSPTILAGALGDTQYF.

This clone was recorded a few times. The sample contains more than one DNA sequence encoding this CDR3. The genes are TRBV6-6 and TRBJ2-1, with D possibly TRBD2 on 5 matching bases. Germline values: CDR1 MNHNY, CDR2 SVGAGI (reference sequence). V was cut by 2 bases and J by 9 bases, with 5 bases left in between. The CDR3 has 11 amino acids. Written as DNA, the CDR3 is TGTGCCAGCAGTTACGCGGGTGAGCAGTTCTTC. Translating it yields CASSYAGEQFF.

This chain connects TRBV5-8 to TRBJ2-7; a weak D match, TRBD2 (7 bases). The CDR3 is 13 amino acids. Germline V lookup: CDR1 SGHTS, CDR2 YDEGEE. V lost 3 bases and J lost 3, with 10 bases in between. The CDR3 coding sequence is TGTGCCAGCAGCTCGGGGGGCGGCTACGAGCAGTACTTC. The encoded protein is CASSSGGGYEQYF.

The chain is built from TRBV6-4 and TRBJ2-2; a weak D match, TRBD1 (6 bases). Trimming cost V 4 bases and J 1 base, with 13 bases left between them. The CDR3 spans 16 residues. CDR1 MRHNA and CDR2 SNTAGT come from the germline V gene. The CDR3 DNA reads TGTGCCAGCAGTGCTATCCCGACAGGGAACACCGGGGAGCTGTTTTTT. It codes for CASSAIPTGNTGELFF.